The 16 T cell receptor beta chains below were found in one sample sequenced in a study of T cell repertoires in cytomegalovirus infection (dated by TCRdb to about 2019). Sequencing relied on an Illumina HiSeq 1500. Using fastp at Q25 and MiXCR, TCRdb reprocessed the public reads and kept productive beta chains. Entries that share a CDR3 protein sequence are merged under the most common genes and DNA. In this sample the table shows some 600,000 distinct CDR3 sequences, 20% to 25% of which occur a single time. The ten largest clonotypes hold less than 9.5% of the sample. Source material: CD8+ T cells from PBMCs. Receptors were obtained from a human donor in good health (CMV status not recorded). Some clones in this sample may be carry-over from other donors' samples.

This clonotype was counted between two and nine times. The rearrangement uses TRBV12-3 or TRBV12-4 and TRBJ1-1; no clear D. The V gene lost 5 bases and the J gene lost 3 bases, with 13 bases spanning the gap. The CDR3 length is 14 residues. For the CDR3, the DNA is TGTGCCAGCAGTCACCAGGCGGTAGACACTGAAGCTTTCTTT. This sequence encodes CASSHQAVDTEAFF.

This chain uses TRBV20-1 with TRBJ2-5, with TRBD2 matching over 7 bases. J was trimmed by 9 bases and V by 3 bases; bases with no gene match: 22. This CDR3 comprises 17 residues. Per germline, CDR1 DFQATT and CDR2 SNEGSKA (reference sequence). CDR3 sequence: CSASTGRASGRDPPQYF. In DNA, the CDR3 is TGCAGTGCTAGCACCGGGCGCGCTAGCGGAAGAGATCCTCCCCAGTACTTC.

About this clonotype: A clone one base away is much larger, so this may be a read error. This chain connects TRBV28 to TRBJ1-6; TRBD1 might be the D (6 bases). This CDR3 contains 14 residues. From germline, CDR1 is MDHEN and CDR2 SYDVKM. The DNA for the CDR3 is TGTGTCAGCAGTACGGGACATAACGGTTCACCCCTCCACTTT. As protein: CVSSTGHNGSPLHF.

The chain links TRBV7-9 to TRBJ2-7; no clear D gene. This CDR3 has 13 amino acids. The V end was cut by 4 bases, the J end by 5 bases, with 12 bases between. The V gene's germline CDR1 is SEHNR and CDR2 FQNEAQ (reference sequence). Here the CDR3 reads CASSSGPRNEQYV. In DNA, the CDR3 is TGTGCCAGCAGCTCCGGACCCAGGAACGAGCAGTACGTC.

The chain combines TRBV28 with TRBJ2-7, with D tentatively TRBD2 (6 bases). V was shortened by 6 bases and J by 0 bases, with 15 bases between the two germline ends. Germline CDR1 is MDHEN and CDR2 is SYDVKM. This CDR3 spans 15 amino acids. The CDR3 reads CASSRPMRGSYEQYF. The CDR3 nucleotides are TGTGCCAGCAGCAGACCCATGCGGGGCTCCTACGAGCAGTACTTC.

This clonotype showed up just once. This may come from a read error, since a much larger clone is one base off. The V call is TRBV7-2, the J call TRBJ2-5; possibly TRBD2 for D (6 bases). This CDR3 spans 15 amino acids. CDR1 is SGHTA and CDR2 is FQGNSA in the germline V gene. The germline V and J ends were trimmed by 5 bases and 2 bases, with 15 bases remaining between them. CDR3 bases: TGTGCCAGCAGCCATTATGGCGGGGTTCAAGAGACCCAGTACTTC. This encodes CASSHYGGVQETQYF.

The rearrangement joins TRBV7-2 to TRBJ2-2; either TRBD1 or TRBD2 may supply D (5 bases each). The CDR3 extends over 14 amino acids. Trimming stripped 5 bases from V and 6 bases from J, with 13 bases between. The germline CDR1 and CDR2 sequences are SGHTA and FQGNSA. CDR3 residues: CASSRDPVPGELFF. CDR3 in DNA: TGTGCCAGCAGCAGGGACCCCGTCCCCGGGGAGCTGTTTTTT. The variable domain in full, with the rest retrieved from reference TRBV7-2 and TRBJ2-2, is GAGVSQSPSNKVTEKGKDVELRCDPISGHTALYWYRQSLGQGLEFLIYFQGNSAPDKSGLPSDRFSAERTGGSVSTLTIQRTQQEDSAVYLCASSRDPVPGELFFGEGSRLTVL.

This clonotype was detected only a few times. J is TRBJ1-2 and V is TRBV12-5, with D tentatively TRBD1 (5 bases). The germline gives CDR1 LGHNT, CDR2 FRNRAP. The CDR3 totals 13 residues. Trimming stripped 4 bases from V and 4 bases from J, with 10 bases between. The CDR3 DNA reads TGTGCTAGTGGTTCAGGGCACGGCTATGGCTACACCTTC. This translates into CASGSGHGYGYTF.

This clonotype was counted at least ten times. At one of its ends the junction is not consistent with the germline gene, which may arise from a read error. The rearrangement links TRBV7-8 to TRBJ2-3; D gene ambiguous. The CDR3 runs to 17 residues. CDR1 is SGHVS, CDR2 FQNEAQ, per germline. The CDR3 nucleotides are TGTGCCAGCACCTTAATGATCGAGGAGCGTGGGACAGATACGCAGTATTTT. Translation gives CASTLMIEERGTDTQYF. The full variable domain, rest sourced from reference TRBV7-8 and TRBJ2-3, is GAGVSQSPRYKVAKRGQDVALRCDPISGHVSLFWYQQALGQGPEFLTYFQNEAQLDKSGLPSDRFFAERPEGSVSTLKIQRTQQEDSAVYLCASTLMIEERGTDTQYFGPGTRLTVL.

The V and J genes are TRBV12-3 or TRBV12-4 and TRBJ2-5; 8 bases agree with TRBD1. After removal of 5 bases from V and 5 bases from J, the junction contained 4 bases not matched to a gene. This CDR3 comprises 13 residues. The DNA of the CDR3 is TGTGCCAGCAGTCAGGGGGCCGGGGAGACCCAGTACTTC. Protein: CASSQGAGETQYF.

The genes are TRBV28 and TRBJ1-4, with D uncertain. Trimming took 1 base from V and 4 from J, leaving 10 bases between them. The CDR3 is made up of 15 amino acids. Per germline, CDR1 MDHEN and CDR2 SYDVKM. The CDR3 sequence is CASSLSAVHNEKLFF. Written as DNA, the CDR3 is TGTGCCAGCAGTTTATCGGCAGTCCATAATGAAAAACTGTTTTTT. Full variable domain (missing parts from reference TRBV28 and TRBJ1-4): DVKVTQSSRYLVKRTGEKVFLECVQDMDHENMFWYRQDPGLGLRLIYFSYDVKMKEKGDIPEGYSVSREKKERFSLILESASTNQTSMYLCASSLSAVHNEKLFFGSGTQLSVL.

The chain has TRBV7-9 and TRBJ2-7, with D perhaps matching TRBD1 (5 bases). The V end was cut by 7 bases, the J end by 4 bases, with 20 bases between. The CDR3 has 15 residues. Germline loops: CDR1 SEHNR, CDR2 FQNEAQ (reference sequence). The DNA for the CDR3 is TGTGCCAGCACCGCCACGGTAACAAGGGGATACGAGCAGTACTTC. This codes for CASTATVTRGYEQYF.

This clonotype was picked up a small number of times. The chain joins TRBV12-3 or TRBV12-4 to TRBJ2-1, with D perhaps TRBD2 (5 bases). This CDR3 has 14 residues. V gave up 7 bases and J gave up 4 bases, with 14 bases separating them. The CDR3 coding sequence is TGTGCCAGCACCGCCCCGGGGAGTTACAATGAGCAGTTCTTC. This encodes CASTAPGSYNEQFF.

Details on this clonotype: This could be a read error, since a much larger clone is one nucleotide away. The rearrangement links TRBV7-6 to TRBJ2-1, with 8 bases matching TRBD2. The J segment lost 8 bases and the V segment lost 7 bases, leaving 13 bases of the junction unmatched. CDR3 length equals 15 residues. Per germline, CDR1 SGHVS and CDR2 FNYEAQ. The CDR3 is CASNIRGGTNDEQFF. The DNA of the CDR3 is TGTGCCAGCAACATTCGGGGGGGCACAAATGATGAGCAGTTCTTC.

As for this clonotype: Possible read error: a much larger clone is one base away. V usage is TRBV28 and J usage is TRBJ1-1; D not resolved. This CDR3 spans 16 amino acids. Germline CDR1 reads MDHEN; CDR2 reads SYDVKM. CDR3 DNA sequence: TGTGTCAGCACCCCCGAGGAAAGGGCGCCTTACACTGAAGCTTTCTTT. Protein sequence: CVSTPEERAPYTEAFF.

With respect to this clonotype: At one boundary the junction diverges from the germline segment, which might be a read error. The chain is built from TRBV6-5 and TRBJ2-3, with D unclear. The length of the CDR3 is 17 residues. CDR1 and CDR2 from the germline V gene are MNHEY and SVGAGI. This chain's CDR3 is CASGYWSGRTSTDTQYF. CDR3 bases: TGTGCCAGCGGTTACTGGTCAGGCCGTACCAGCACAGATACGCAGTATTTT.